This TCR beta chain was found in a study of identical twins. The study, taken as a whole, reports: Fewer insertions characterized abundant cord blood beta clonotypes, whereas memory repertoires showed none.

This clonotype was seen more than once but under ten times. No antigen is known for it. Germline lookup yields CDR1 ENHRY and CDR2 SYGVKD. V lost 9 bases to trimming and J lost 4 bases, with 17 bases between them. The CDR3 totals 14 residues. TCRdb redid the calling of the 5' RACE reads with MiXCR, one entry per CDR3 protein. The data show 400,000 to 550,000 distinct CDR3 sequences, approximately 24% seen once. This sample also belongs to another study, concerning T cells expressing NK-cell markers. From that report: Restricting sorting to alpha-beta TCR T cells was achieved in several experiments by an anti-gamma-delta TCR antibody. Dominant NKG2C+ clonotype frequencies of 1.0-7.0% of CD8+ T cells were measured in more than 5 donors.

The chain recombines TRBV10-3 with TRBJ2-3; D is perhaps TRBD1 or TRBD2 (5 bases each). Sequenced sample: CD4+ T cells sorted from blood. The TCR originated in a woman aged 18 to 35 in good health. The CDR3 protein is CAMSFGTLSDTQYF. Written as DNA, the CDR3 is TGTGCCATGTCATTCGGGACCTTGTCAGATACGCAGTATTTT.